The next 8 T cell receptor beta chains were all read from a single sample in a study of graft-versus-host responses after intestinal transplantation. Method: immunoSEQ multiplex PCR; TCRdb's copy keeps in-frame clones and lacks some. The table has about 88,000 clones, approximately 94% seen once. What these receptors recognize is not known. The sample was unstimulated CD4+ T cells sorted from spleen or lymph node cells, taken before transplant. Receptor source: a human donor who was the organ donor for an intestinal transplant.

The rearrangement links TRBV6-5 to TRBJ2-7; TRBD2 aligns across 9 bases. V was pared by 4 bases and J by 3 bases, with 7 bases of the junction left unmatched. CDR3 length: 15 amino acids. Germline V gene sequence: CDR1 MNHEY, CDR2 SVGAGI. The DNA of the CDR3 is TGTGCCAGCAGTTCTGTAGCTAGCGGGGACTACGAGCAGTACTTC. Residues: CASSSVASGDYEQYF.

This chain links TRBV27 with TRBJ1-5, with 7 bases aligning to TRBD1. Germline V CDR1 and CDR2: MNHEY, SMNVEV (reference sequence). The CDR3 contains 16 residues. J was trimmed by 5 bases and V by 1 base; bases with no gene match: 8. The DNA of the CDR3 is TGTGCCAGCAGTTTATTAGGGGGCGGGTCTCATCAGCCCCAGCATTTT. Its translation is CASSLLGGGSHQPQHF.

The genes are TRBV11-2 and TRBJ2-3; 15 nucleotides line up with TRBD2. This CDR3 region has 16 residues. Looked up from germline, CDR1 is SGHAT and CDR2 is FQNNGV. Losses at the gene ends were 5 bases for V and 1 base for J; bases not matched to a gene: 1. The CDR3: CASSGLAGGGTDTQYF. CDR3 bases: TGTGCCAGCAGCGGACTAGCGGGGGGGGGCACAGATACGCAGTATTTT.

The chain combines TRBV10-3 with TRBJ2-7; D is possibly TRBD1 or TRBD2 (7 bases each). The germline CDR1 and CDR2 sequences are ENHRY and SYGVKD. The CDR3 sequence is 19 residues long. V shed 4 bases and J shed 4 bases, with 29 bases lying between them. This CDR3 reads CAISGSLGVAGGGKYEQYF. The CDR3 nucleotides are TGTGCCATCAGTGGTTCTCTCGGTGTAGCAGGGGGAGGGAAATACGAGCAGTACTTC.

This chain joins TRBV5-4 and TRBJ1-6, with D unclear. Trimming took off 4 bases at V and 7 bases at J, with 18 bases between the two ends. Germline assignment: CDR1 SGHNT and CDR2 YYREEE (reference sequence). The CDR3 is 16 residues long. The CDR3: CASSPSPFAENSPLHF. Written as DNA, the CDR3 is TGTGCCAGCAGCCCGTCCCCCTTCGCGGAGAATTCACCCCTCCACTTT.

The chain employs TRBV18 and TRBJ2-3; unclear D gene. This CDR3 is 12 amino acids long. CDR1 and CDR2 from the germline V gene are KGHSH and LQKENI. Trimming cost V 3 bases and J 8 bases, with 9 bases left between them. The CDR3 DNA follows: TGTGCCAGCTCACCGGAGACCGGTACGCAGTATTTT. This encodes CASSPETGTQYF.

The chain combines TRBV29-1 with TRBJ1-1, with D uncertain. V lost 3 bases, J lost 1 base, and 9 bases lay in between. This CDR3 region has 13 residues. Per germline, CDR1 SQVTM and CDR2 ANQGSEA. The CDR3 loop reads CSVDISANTEAFF. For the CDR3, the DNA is TGCAGCGTTGATATCTCGGCGAACACTGAAGCTTTCTTT.

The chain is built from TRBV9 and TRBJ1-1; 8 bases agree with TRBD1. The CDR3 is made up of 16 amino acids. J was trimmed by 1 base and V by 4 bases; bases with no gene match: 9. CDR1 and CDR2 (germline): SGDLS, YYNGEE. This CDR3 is CASSPRQGTGNTEAFF. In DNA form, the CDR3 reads TGTGCCAGCAGCCCTCGACAGGGGACGGGGAACACTGAAGCTTTCTTT.